Shown below are 30 T cell receptor beta chains from a single sample sequenced in a study of CD8+ T cells in alopecia areata. Reverse transcription of extracted RNA yielded cDNA, which provided the sequencing template. Sequencing was performed with immunoSEQ multiplex PCR; in TCRdb, only in-frame clones are kept and a portion is missing. In the table there are approximately 180,000 clones, 53% of which are singletons. The treatment is: oral pan-JAK inhibitor, 5-10 mg twice daily. The source material was CD8+ T cells sorted from blood, sampled at week 24, from a patient treated with tofacitinib. Every receptor here comes from a human donor with alopecia areata.

The genes are TRBV2 and TRBJ2-1; 7 bases are a match to TRBD1. Germline values: CDR1 SNHLY, CDR2 FYNNEI. Losses at the gene ends were 5 bases for V and 8 bases for J; bases not matched to a gene: 15. The length of the CDR3 is 16 residues. The CDR3 DNA reads as TGTGCCAGCAGTTACCGGGACAGCGGACCCCTACATGAGCAGTTCTTC. Its translation is CASSYRDSGPLHEQFF.

This clone was found a few times. This rearrangement joins TRBV30 to TRBJ2-6, with D hard to call. Trimming took 0 bases from V and 0 from J, leaving 3 bases between them. The CDR3 runs 14 residues. CDR1 GTSNPN and CDR2 SVGIG come from the germline V gene (reference sequence). CDR3 sequence reads: CAWSVSSGANVLTF. CDR3 nucleotides: TGTGCCTGGAGTGTCAGCTCTGGGGCCAACGTCCTGACTTTC. Combining the CDR3 with reference TRBV30 and TRBJ2-6 gives the whole variable domain SQTIHQWPATLVQPVGSPLSLECTVEGTSNPNLYWYRQAAGRGLQLLFYSVGIGQISSEVPQNLSASRPQDRQFILSSKKLLLSDSGFYLCAWSVSSGANVLTFGAGSRLTVL.

CDR3 DNA: TGCGCCAGCAGCTCTCCTCCCAACGTAGCGGGGGCCGAAACGCAAGAGACCCAGTACTTC. This translates into CASSSPPNVAGAETQETQYF. The rearrangement links TRBV5-1 to TRBJ2-5, with 9 bases that match TRBD2. The V and J ends lost 3 bases and 2 bases, in that order; junction bases with no gene match: 20. Germline V lookup: CDR1 SGHRS, CDR2 YFSETQ. The CDR3 loop spans 20 amino acids.

The rearrangement links TRBV19 to TRBJ2-3, with 10 bases that match TRBD2. The CDR3 is made up of 17 amino acids. The V gene end was trimmed by 4 bases and the J gene end by 2 bases; junction bases not matched to a gene: 9. From germline, CDR1 is LNHDA and CDR2 SQIVND (reference sequence). The CDR3 DNA reads TGTGCCAGTAGTACCCGCTTTAGCGGGGGGTTCACAGATACGCAGTATTTT. This translates into CASSTRFSGGFTDTQYF.

The chain carries TRBV4-1 and TRBJ1-1, with D maybe TRBD1 (6 bases). CDR1 is MGHRA, CDR2 YSYEKL, per germline. This CDR3 spans 14 amino acids. The V end lost 2 bases, the J end lost 7 bases, and 14 bases lay between the germline ends. The CDR3 loop reads CASSQQDDRREAFF. CDR3 nucleotide sequence: TGCGCCAGCAGCCAACAAGATGACAGGCGTGAAGCTTTCTTT.

The rearrangement uses TRBV2 and TRBJ2-6, with a tentative D call TRBD1 (6 bases). This CDR3 region has 14 residues. Trimming removed 7 bases from V and 2 bases from J, with 9 bases in between. Germline V gene data show CDR1 as SNHLY and CDR2 as FYNNEI. The CDR3 protein is CASNTGTGANVLTF. For the CDR3, the DNA is TGTGCCAGCAACACAGGGACTGGGGCCAACGTCCTGACTTTC.

V usage is TRBV2 and J usage is TRBJ2-1; 10 bases match TRBD2. Unmatched junction bases numbered 11, after V lost 8 bases and J lost 10 bases. The germline gives CDR1 SNHLY, CDR2 FYNNEI. CDR3 length: 14 amino acids. The DNA of the CDR3 is TGTGCCAGCCTAGCGGGGGTTTCCAGCCGGGAGCAGTTCTTC. This codes for CASLAGVSSREQFF.

This clone showed up just a few times. The chain uses TRBV27 and TRBJ2-5; 9 bases agree with TRBD2. The CDR3 runs 14 residues. Germline loops: CDR1 MNHEY, CDR2 SMNVEV (reference sequence). V shed 7 bases and J 3 bases; nucleotides not matched to a gene: 6. CDR3 sequence: CASTPLAGKETQYF. The CDR3 region has the DNA TGTGCCAGCACGCCACTAGCGGGCAAAGAGACCCAGTACTTC.

The V call is TRBV5-1, the J call TRBJ2-7; possible D gene TRBD1, 6 bases. CDR3 length equals 14 residues. CDR1 is SGHRS and CDR2 is YFSETQ in the germline V gene. The V and J ends lost 0 bases and 3 bases respectively, with 10 bases between them. The CDR3, as DNA: TGCGCCAGCAGCTTGGGGGCAGGGGACTACGAGCAGTACTTC. Amino acid sequence: CASSLGAGDYEQYF.

This sequence joins TRBV5-1 and TRBJ2-7; D ambiguous. Trimming stripped 0 bases from V and 2 bases from J, with 3 bases between. Germline CDR1 reads SGHRS; CDR2 reads YFSETQ. This CDR3 spans 12 amino acids. The CDR3 nucleotides read TGCGCCAGCAGCTTGGTACCCTACGAGCAGTACTTC. It yields the protein CASSLVPYEQYF.

The chain combines TRBV7-8 with TRBJ1-1, with no clear D. CDR1 SGHVS and CDR2 FQNEAQ come from the germline V gene. CDR3 size: 13 residues. V lost 1 base and J lost 4, with 7 bases in between. The CDR3 DNA sequence: TGTGCCAGCAGCTTAGATGACGGCACTGAAGCTTTCTTT. Amino acids: CASSLDDGTEAFF.

V gene TRBV29-1 combines with J gene TRBJ2-7, with 8 bases aligning to TRBD2. Germline V lookup: CDR1 SQVTM, CDR2 ANQGSEA. V shed 8 bases, J shed 4 bases, and the junction held 10 bases outside the gene matches. CDR3 size: 13 residues. The CDR3 nucleotides read TGCAGCTATTTGGCGAGCGGGGGATACGAGCAGTACTTC. Translating gives CSYLASGGYEQYF.

A few counts support this clone. The V and J genes are TRBV11-2 and TRBJ1-5; tentatively, D is TRBD1 (5 bases). This CDR3 spans 13 amino acids. Trimming took off 1 base at V and 7 bases at J, with 8 bases between the two ends. Germline loops: CDR1 SGHAT, CDR2 FQNNGV. CDR3 amino acids: CASSLGGEQPQHF. As DNA, the CDR3 is TGTGCCAGCAGCTTAGGAGGGGAGCAGCCCCAGCATTTT. The variable domain in full, completed from reference TRBV11-2 and TRBJ1-5, reads EAGVAQSPRYKIIEKRQSVAFWCNPISGHATLYWYQQILGQGPKLLIQFQNNGVVDDSQLPKDRFSAERLKGVDSTLKIQPAKLEDSAVYLCASSLGGEQPQHFGDGTRLSIL.

This clone was observed a few times. The chain uses TRBV14 and TRBJ2-4, with D uncertain. The CDR3 runs 16 residues. Germline values: CDR1 SGHDN, CDR2 FVKESK. Trimming left V 4 bases short and J 0 bases short, with 13 bases between. The DNA of the CDR3 is TGTGCCAGCAGCCCCGAGGATAGCCTAGCCAAAAACATTCAGTACTTC. Protein sequence: CASSPEDSLAKNIQYF.

The V gene is TRBV5-1, the J gene TRBJ1-2; D unresolved. V gave up 6 bases and J gave up 0 bases, with 15 bases separating them. Germline V lookup: CDR1 SGHRS, CDR2 YFSETQ. The CDR3 contains 15 residues. The CDR3 sequence: CASKSSGPSNYGYTF. The CDR3 region has the DNA TGCGCCAGCAAGAGCAGCGGACCCTCTAACTATGGCTACACCTTC.

The CDR3 DNA reads TGCAGCGTTCCTTTCGGGGGTTCTGGCTACACCTTC. Translated, it gives CSVPFGGSGYTF. The J gene is TRBJ1-2, the V gene TRBV29-1; perhaps TRBD1 as D (5 bases). Germline CDR1 is SQVTM and CDR2 is ANQGSEA. The CDR3 contains 12 residues. V dropped 5 bases and J dropped 7 bases, with 14 bases sitting between them.

This CDR3 is CASSQYTGGSYEQYF. CDR3 nucleotides: TGCGCCAGCAGCCAATACACTGGGGGTTCCTACGAGCAGTACTTC. The chain uses TRBV4-1 and TRBJ2-7; D tentatively reads TRBD1 or TRBD2 (5 bases each). Germline assignment: CDR1 MGHRA and CDR2 YSYEKL. The V end was cut by 2 bases, the J end by 1 base, with 12 bases between. The CDR3 has 15 residues.

The CDR3 DNA reads as TGTGCCAGCAGCTCCGTAGCGGGGGGCCCAGATACGCAGTATTTT. It yields the protein CASSSVAGGPDTQYF. The V gene is TRBV7-9, the J gene TRBJ2-3, with 10 positions matching TRBD2. Germline CDR1 and CDR2: SEHNR and FQNEAQ (reference sequence). The CDR3 is 15 amino acids. V lost 4 bases to trimming and J lost 4 bases; unmatched junction nucleotides: 5.

The chain combines TRBV7-9 with TRBJ2-1; TRBD1 might be the D (8 bases). Per germline, CDR1 SEHNR and CDR2 FQNEAQ (reference sequence). Trimming removed 2 bases at V and 8 bases at J, with 19 bases between. This CDR3 has 16 amino acids. The CDR3 sequence is CASSLWTGTREDEQFF. The CDR3 DNA is TGTGCCAGCAGCTTATGGACAGGGACCCGGGAGGATGAGCAGTTCTTC.

The chain couples TRBV29-1 to TRBJ1-3, with unresolved D. V was trimmed by 3 bases and J by 0 bases, leaving 9 bases between them. Germline-derived CDR1 and CDR2 are SQVTM and ANQGSEA. The CDR3 runs to 14 residues. CDR3 residues: CSVETQRSGNTIYF. The DNA for the CDR3 is TGCAGCGTTGAGACACAGCGCTCTGGAAACACCATATATTTT.

The chain carries TRBV12-5 and TRBJ2-7, with D perhaps being TRBD1 or TRBD2 (6 bases each). Trimming took 8 bases from V and 2 from J, leaving 13 bases between them. The length of the CDR3 is 13 residues. The V gene's germline CDR1 is LGHNT and CDR2 FRNRAP. CDR3 sequence: CASSGGTTYEQYF. CDR3 nucleotides: TGTGCTAGTAGTGGGGGGACAACCTACGAGCAGTACTTC.

The chain links TRBV29-1 to TRBJ1-2, with D maybe TRBD1 (6 bases). The CDR3 has 13 amino acids. V lost 4 bases and J 5 bases, leaving 14 bases between the germline ends. The germline CDR1 and CDR2 sequences are SQVTM and ANQGSEA. The DNA for the CDR3 is TGCAGCGTTGCGTCCGGGGGCGAGTATGGCTACACCTTC. It specifies CSVASGGEYGYTF.

The chain combines TRBV9 with TRBJ2-2; D is uncertain. Trimming took 0 bases from V and 4 from J, leaving 10 bases between them. Germline CDR1 SGDLS, CDR2 YYNGEE. This CDR3 comprises 15 residues. The CDR3 DNA follows: TGTGCCAGCAGCGTAGCTAGTTCTGCCACCGGGGAGCTGTTTTTT. It specifies CASSVASSATGELFF.

This clone was recorded only once. This chain connects TRBV6-6 to TRBJ2-7; the D gene is possibly TRBD2 (5 bases). V shed 0 bases and J shed 6 bases, with 9 bases lying between them. Looked up from germline, CDR1 is MNHNY and CDR2 is SVGAGI (reference sequence). The CDR3 extends over 13 amino acids. CDR3 protein: CASSYSVAIEQYF. As DNA, the CDR3 is TGTGCCAGCAGTTACTCGGTAGCGATCGAGCAGTACTTC.

The chain couples TRBV9 to TRBJ1-1; D is unresolved. This CDR3 is built from 14 residues. Germline V gene lookup returns CDR1 SGDLS and CDR2 YYNGEE. V was trimmed by 2 bases and J by 0 bases, leaving 8 bases between them. This CDR3 is CASSVDGMNTEAFF. The CDR3 coding sequence is TGTGCCAGCAGCGTGGATGGCATGAACACTGAAGCTTTCTTT.

This chain links TRBV28 with TRBJ2-3; D uncertain. This CDR3 spans 10 amino acids. Germline V lookup: CDR1 MDHEN, CDR2 SYDVKM. The germline V and J ends were trimmed by 10 bases and 6 bases, with 8 bases remaining between them. The CDR3 DNA reads TGTGCCACCCCCGGGGATACGCAGTATTTT. This encodes CATPGDTQYF.

This clone was recorded a few times. The CDR3 bases are TGTGCCAGCAGTCCTCCGGGATTCAGCACAGATACGCAGTATTTT. As protein: CASSPPGFSTDTQYF. The chain couples TRBV27 to TRBJ2-3; tentative D call: TRBD2 (5 bases). Germline values: CDR1 MNHEY, CDR2 SMNVEV (reference sequence). CDR3 size: 15 residues. Trimming removed 5 bases from V and 0 bases from J, with 12 bases in between.

The chain joins TRBV7-9 to TRBJ2-1, with D tentatively TRBD1 (6 bases). Germline values: CDR1 SEHNR, CDR2 FQNEAQ (reference sequence). The V end was cut by 3 bases, the J end by 4 bases, with 19 bases between. This CDR3 is built from 17 residues. The CDR3 spells CASSLTTQGQLYNEQFF. DNA of the CDR3: TGTGCCAGCAGCTTGACGACCCAGGGGCAGCTGTACAATGAGCAGTTCTTC.

The chain carries TRBV5-6 and TRBJ2-2, with 8 bases matching TRBD2. Germline V gene sequence: CDR1 SGHDT, CDR2 YYEEEE. The CDR3 totals 16 residues. J gave up 6 bases and V 6 bases, and 13 bases lay outside the gene matches. CDR3 loop: CASTSSGTRVAGELFF. The CDR3 coding sequence is TGTGCCAGCACCTCCTCCGGGACTAGAGTCGCCGGGGAGCTGTTTTTT.

The J gene is TRBJ1-1, the V gene TRBV30; D may be TRBD1 (6 bases). The V gene lost 0 bases and the J gene lost 4 bases, with 15 bases spanning the gap. The germline V gene has CDR1 GTSNPN and CDR2 SVGIG (reference sequence). This CDR3 region has 15 residues. The CDR3 region has the DNA TGTGCCTGGAGTGTTATCCTAGGACAGATCACTGAAGCTTTCTTT. Protein sequence: CAWSVILGQITEAFF.